The next 5 T cell receptor beta chains were all read from a single sample in a study of T-cell reconstitution after alpha-beta-depleted transplantation in children. It was with unique molecular identifiers that the TCRbeta library was prepared. TCRdb reprocessed the PCR reads with MiXCR, giving one entry per CDR3 protein. In the table there are 120,000 or so distinct CDR3 sequences, roughly 24% of which are singletons. The sample here was PBMCs, mostly from graft donor cells, taken 180 days after TCRalphabeta/CD19-depleted stem cell transplant. The receptors originated from a male patient between 2 and 10 years old who had a stem cell transplant for chronic granulomatous disease, so the T cells may come from the graft donor.

This clonotype was seen ten or more times. The chain is built from TRBV15 and TRBJ2-5; TRBD1 is a possible D gene (6 bases). The V end lost 5 bases, the J end lost 1 base, and 11 bases lay between the germline ends. Germline V gene data show CDR1 as LNHNV and CDR2 as YYDKDF (reference sequence). This CDR3 has 14 amino acids. The CDR3 sequence is CATSGTGFQETQYF. The DNA of the CDR3 is TGTGCCACCAGCGGAACAGGGTTCCAAGAGACCCAGTACTTC.

This chain links TRBV27 with TRBJ2-7, with a possible D match to TRBD1 (5 bases). The V end was cut by 2 bases, the J end by 2 bases, with 7 bases between. The germline CDR1 and CDR2 sequences are MNHEY and SMNVEV (reference sequence). The CDR3 is made up of 13 amino acids. The CDR3 region has the DNA TGTGCCAGCAGTTTAGGCAGGGCCTACGAGCAGTACTTC. It encodes CASSLGRAYEQYF.

The chain uses TRBV15 and TRBJ1-4; no firm D call. This CDR3 is built from 19 residues. CDR1 is LNHNV and CDR2 is YYDKDF in the germline V gene (reference sequence). With 0 bases removed from V and 0 bases from J, the gap between germline ends came to 17 bases. CDR3 bases: TGTGCCACCAGCAGAGATTATTGGGCCCAACCTGCAACTAATGAAAAACTGTTTTTT. This gives the protein CATSRDYWAQPATNEKLFF.

This clonotype was seen a handful of times. V usage is TRBV5-1 and J usage is TRBJ2-7; 8 bases line up with TRBD1. V was pared by 5 bases and J by 2 bases, with 15 bases of the junction left unmatched. The CDR3 is made up of 17 amino acids. Germline lookup yields CDR1 SGHRS and CDR2 YFSETQ. The CDR3 nucleotides are TGCGCCAGCAGGCAGGACAGGGTTGCGGGATCACCCTACGAGCAGTACTTC. Protein: CASRQDRVAGSPYEQYF.

This clonotype was seen many times. The chain recombines TRBV5-6 with TRBJ1-3, with D uncertain. Germline-derived CDR1 and CDR2 are SGHDT and YYEEEE. The length of the CDR3 is 14 residues. V lost 3 bases to trimming and J lost 2 bases, with 9 bases between them. CDR3: CASSSVGTGNTIYF. The CDR3 DNA reads as TGTGCCAGCAGCTCAGTTGGGACTGGAAACACCATATATTTT.